A selection of T cell receptor beta chains follows, all from one sample in a study of T cell responses to AZD1222 COVID-19 vaccine. Sequencing used immunoSEQ multiplex PCR; TCRdb keeps in-frame clones, though not all of them. The sample shows roughly 140,000 clones, around 87% of them seen only once. Sequences were derived from peripheral blood, sampled 28 days after the second AZD1222 dose. The source of these receptors is an adult who received the AZD1222 COVID-19 vaccine. Each CDR3 is given with its conserved first and last residue. D genes are given only for firm matches. Expanded clones get a size class; other rows say once, few or many, or leave the size out.

>TRBJ2-3|TRBV7-2|-|-
TGTGCCAGCAGAACCCAACTCAGCACAGATACGCAGTATTTT
CASRTQLSTDTQYF
>TRBJ1-5|TRBV10-3|-|-
TGTGCCAGTAGGGCGGCGCAGGGGCCCCAGCATTTT
CASRAAQGPQHF
>TRBJ2-3|TRBV15|-|TRBD2
TGTGCCACCAGCAGTCCCGAACTAGCGGGAGATTCAGATACGCAGTATTTT
CATSSPELAGDSDTQYF
>TRBJ1-5|TRBV24-1|once|TRBD1
TGTGCCACCAGTGACCGGACAGGTCTTGGCAATCAGCCCCAGCATTTT
CATSDRTGLGNQPQHF
>TRBJ2-1|TRBV5-1|-|TRBD1
TGCGCCAGCAGCACCGGGACAGGGGCGTACAATGAGCAGTTCTTC
CASSTGTGAYNEQFF
>TRBJ1-2|TRBV28|-|-
TGTGCCAGCAGCACTCGACGGGGCAACTATGGCTACACCTTC
CASSTRRGNYGYTF
>TRBJ2-7|TRBV3-1/TRBV3-2|-|TRBD2
TGTGCCAGCAGCCTGCGAGCGGGAAAGGACGAGCAGTACTTC
CASSLRAGKDEQYF
>TRBJ2-1|TRBV3-1/TRBV3-2|-|TRBD2
TGTGCCAGCAGCCTAGCGGGAGGGCCAGACAATGAGCAGTTCTTC
CASSLAGGPDNEQFF
>TRBJ2-5|TRBV7-2|-|-
TGTGCCAGCAGCTTATCCTCGGCACAGGGAGAAGAGACCCAGTACTTC
CASSLSSAQGEETQYF
>TRBJ2-7|TRBV5-4|-|-
TGTGCCAGCAGCGTGAACAGGGCGGTCTACGAGCAGTACTTC
CASSVNRAVYEQYF
>TRBJ2-1|TRBV12-3/TRBV12-4|once|TRBD2
TGTGCCAGGACTAGCTATGAGCAGTTCTTC
CARTSYEQFF
>TRBJ2-3|TRBV2|-|TRBD2
TGTGCCAGCCGAAATAGGGCGGGAGCCCGCACAGATACGCAGTATTTT
CASRNRAGARTDTQYF
>TRBJ2-7|TRBV19|-|TRBD2
TGTGCCAGTAGTACCTTTGGGGGGGGCTCCTACGAGCAGTACTTC
CASSTFGGGSYEQYF
>TRBJ2-3|TRBV5-4|-|TRBD2
TGTGCCAGCAGCCGGAGGAGTAGCGGGAGTGCAGATACGCAGTATTTT
CASSRRSSGSADTQYF
>TRBJ2-5|TRBV11-2|-|TRBD1
TGTGCCAGCAACTCACCCAGGGACAGGGGGCAAGAGACCCAGTACTTC
CASNSPRDRGQETQYF
>TRBJ2-7|TRBV5-4|once|TRBD1
TGTGCCAGCAGGAGGGACAGGGCACGCGAGCAGTACTTC
CASRRDRAREQYF